The 10 T cell receptor beta chains below all came from one sample that was sequenced in a study of shared clonotypes between healthy human individuals. Some clones are missing from TCRdb's copy, which holds only in-frame ones; the method was immunoSEQ multiplex PCR. This table has more than 2,000,000 clones, roughly nine tenths appearing once. Sequencing used naive CD4+ T cells sorted from blood. Subset in this sample: CD45RA+ positively selected. The receptor source for this set is a man younger than 35 in good health.

The CDR3 DNA follows: TGTGCCAGCAGCTTACTGTTGAGGGTCGAGCAGTACTTC. Protein sequence: CASSLLLRVEQYF. The gene calls are TRBV7-2 and TRBJ2-7; D is possibly TRBD2 (5 bases). The CDR3 contains 13 residues. CDR1 is SGHTA, CDR2 FQGNSA, per germline. Trimming pared 2 bases from V and 6 bases from J, leaving 11 bases between.

The gene calls are TRBV6-1 and TRBJ1-2; D might be TRBD1 (5 bases). V lost 6 bases to trimming and J lost 2 bases, with 13 bases between them. This CDR3 has 14 amino acids. Germline-derived CDR1 and CDR2 are MNHNS and SASEGT. CDR3 bases: TGTGCCAGCAGGACAGTGGGACGGAACTATGGCTACACCTTC. It encodes CASRTVGRNYGYTF.

Remarks on this clone: The identical CDR3 is also encoded by other nucleotide sequences in the sample. V usage is TRBV18 and J usage is TRBJ2-5, with D possibly TRBD1 on 6 matching bases. The CDR3 length is 15 residues. Germline V gene data show CDR1 as KGHSH and CDR2 as LQKENI. The V end lost 0 bases, the J end lost 1 base, and 9 bases lay between the germline ends. CDR3 coding DNA: TGTGCCAGCTCACCACCCGGACAGCCCCAAGAGACCCAGTACTTC. Residues: CASSPPGQPQETQYF.

The V gene is TRBV28, the J gene TRBJ1-4; 7 bases align to TRBD1. V lost 4 bases and J lost 4; bases outside the gene matches: 6. The CDR3 loop spans 15 amino acids. Germline V gives CDR1 MDHEN, CDR2 SYDVKM. The DNA for the CDR3 is TGTGCCAGCAGTTCGAGGGACAGTATTAATGAAAAACTGTTTTTT. It specifies CASSSRDSINEKLFF.

As regards this clone: The sample holds other DNA sequences that translate to the same CDR3. The chain combines TRBV6-5 with TRBJ2-1; D is possibly TRBD2 (5 bases). This CDR3 contains 11 residues. V shed 6 bases and J shed 7 bases, with 7 bases lying between them. Germline CDR1 reads MNHEY; CDR2 reads SVGAGI. As DNA, the CDR3 is TGTGCCAGCAGCCGGGGAAATGAGCAGTTCTTC. Translating it yields CASSRGNEQFF.

The V and J genes are TRBV11-3 and TRBJ2-5, with 12 bases aligning to TRBD2. V gave up 5 bases and J gave up 9 bases; unmatched junction bases: 22. The CDR3 extends over 19 amino acids. Germline CDR1 and CDR2: SGHNT and YENEEA. The CDR3 region has the DNA TGTGCCAGCAGCCCTGGTCCCCGGGCTAGCGGGGGGGACCGCCGGGCCCAGTACTTC. Encoded protein: CASSPGPRASGGDRRAQYF. The full variable domain, rest sourced from reference TRBV11-3 and TRBJ2-5, is EAGVVQSPRYKIIEKKQPVAFWCNPISGHNTLYWYLQNLGQGPELLIRYENEEAVDDSQLPKDRFSAERLKGVDSTLKIQPAELGDSAVYLCASSPGPRASGGDRRAQYFGPGTRLLVL.

The chain combines TRBV27 with TRBJ2-4; D is possibly TRBD2 (5 bases). Germline V gene data show CDR1 as MNHEY and CDR2 as SMNVEV (reference sequence). This CDR3 has 15 residues. Deletions cut 2 bases from V and 6 bases from J, with 14 bases between. CDR3 coding DNA: TGTGCCAGCAGTTTAGAGGGTACCCGGGGAAACATTCAGTACTTC. This sequence encodes CASSLEGTRGNIQYF.

The chain couples TRBV11-2 to TRBJ2-5; D remains ambiguous. With 5 bases removed from V and 7 bases from J, the gap between germline ends came to 20 bases. The CDR3 has 15 amino acids. The germline V gene has CDR1 SGHAT and CDR2 FQNNGV. CDR3: CASSPAVAPGGTQYF. As DNA, the CDR3 is TGTGCCAGCAGCCCCGCTGTGGCGCCCGGCGGGACCCAGTACTTC.

The V call is TRBV27, the J call TRBJ2-4, with 13 positions matching TRBD2. Germline V gives CDR1 MNHEY, CDR2 SMNVEV (reference sequence). The CDR3 length is 18 residues. V was pared by 2 bases and J by 1 base, with 5 bases of the junction left unmatched. The CDR3: CASSLGPTSGRAKNIQYF. CDR3 nucleotide sequence: TGTGCCAGCAGTTTAGGTCCGACTAGCGGGAGGGCCAAAAACATTCAGTACTTC.

The V call is TRBV2, the J call TRBJ2-7; 12 positions agree with TRBD2. The CDR3 spans 15 residues. The junction had 5 bases not matched to a gene; V was cut back by 6 bases and J by 2 bases. Germline V gives CDR1 SNHLY, CDR2 FYNNEI. CDR3 region: CASSRLAGETYEQYF. CDR3 nucleotide sequence: TGTGCCAGCAGCAGACTAGCGGGAGAAACCTACGAGCAGTACTTC.